The 3 T cell receptor beta chains below all came from one sample that was sequenced in a study of spatial heterogeneity in lung cancer. Time point of the sample: blood at routine non-recurrence follow-up after resection. Via MiXCR, TCRdb re-called the 5' RACE reads, giving one row per CDR3 protein. Of about 70,000 distinct CDR3 sequences detected, over 7% appear once; the ten largest clones hold roughly 1.9%. This material consisted of PBMCs, taken at follow-up. The receptor source for this set is a female donor with early-stage non-small cell lung cancer.

This clonotype came up a few times. V is TRBV27 and J is TRBJ2-6, with D possibly matching TRBD1 (6 bases). V was trimmed by 5 bases and J by 3 bases, leaving 14 bases between them. The length of the CDR3 is 16 residues. The germline gives CDR1 MNHEY, CDR2 SMNVEV (reference sequence). The CDR3 sequence: CASSPSPGVGANVLTF. The CDR3 DNA follows: TGTGCCAGCAGTCCCTCGCCAGGGGTTGGGGCCAACGTCCTGACTTTC.

This clonotype was seen ten or more times. The chain combines TRBV3-1 with TRBJ2-3, with no clear D. There are 14 residues in the CDR3. Per the germline V gene, CDR1 is LGHDT and CDR2 is YNNKEL (reference sequence). Trimming left V 1 base short and J 3 bases short, with 8 bases between. In DNA, the CDR3 is TGTGCCAGCAGCCAAGGAGATGCGACAGATACGCAGTATTTT. Protein product: CASSQGDATDTQYF.

In this sample, this clonotype turned up many times. The J gene is TRBJ2-2, the V gene TRBV12-3 or TRBV12-4, with D tentatively TRBD1 (6 bases). The length of the CDR3 is 14 residues. Trimming took off 5 bases at V and 3 bases at J, with 10 bases between the two ends. In nucleotides, the CDR3 is TGTGCCAGCAGTCGTGAGGGGGACACCGGGGAGCTGTTTTTT. It is translated as CASSREGDTGELFF.